A single sample gave rise to the 26 T cell receptor beta chains below, sequenced in a study of post-analysis software for immune sequencing data. Study-level points and caveats: Four to six TRBV segments were more frequent in patients than controls; TRBV5-6, TRBV5-1 and TRBV20-1 belonged to this group.

The library was made from cDNA and included unique molecular identifiers. TCRdb used MiXCR to reprocess the PCR reads, holding one entry per CDR3 protein. The table lists approximately 730,000 distinct CDR3 sequences, 46% of them singletons, with 4.9% in the top ten. Antigen specificity for these receptors is unknown. Sample: blood. Receptors were obtained from a girl between 10 and 17 years old with multiple sclerosis.

This clonotype was detected only a few times. The chain links TRBV27 to TRBJ1-2, with D maybe TRBD1 (6 bases). Trimming cost V 0 bases and J 3 bases, with 8 bases left between them. There are 14 residues in the CDR3. Germline CDR1 reads MNHEY; CDR2 reads SMNVEV (reference sequence). CDR3 amino acids: CASSLSGGYYGYTF. CDR3 DNA: TGTGCCAGCAGTTTATCAGGGGGGTACTATGGCTACACCTTC.

The genes are TRBV7-2 and TRBJ2-3; D remains ambiguous. The germline V gene has CDR1 SGHTA and CDR2 FQGNSA. Trimming removed 7 bases from V and 2 bases from J, with 13 bases in between. The CDR3 totals 14 residues. CDR3 protein: CASTVGEITDTQYF. The CDR3 coding sequence is TGTGCCAGCACCGTGGGCGAGATCACAGATACGCAGTATTTT.

The chain has TRBV4-3 and TRBJ2-3; TRBD2 agrees at 10 bases. The CDR3 covers 14 residues. V lost 8 bases and J lost 4; bases outside the gene matches: 6. The germline V gene encodes CDR1 LGHNA and CDR2 YSLEER. The CDR3 sequence: CASSSGSSADTQYF. CDR3 nucleotide sequence: TGCGCCAGCTCTAGCGGGAGTTCGGCAGATACGCAGTATTTT.

The chain has TRBV28 and TRBJ1-2; unclear D gene. The CDR3 runs 13 residues. Germline CDR1 and CDR2: MDHEN and SYDVKM. The CDR3 DNA is TGTACCACCGCGGACGGACCTAACTATGGCTACACCTTC. Translating gives CTTADGPNYGYTF.

The rearrangement joins TRBV6-1 to TRBJ2-1; the D gene could be TRBD1 or TRBD2 (5 bases each). The germline gives CDR1 MNHNS, CDR2 SASEGT. The CDR3 totals 14 residues. V lost 6 bases, J lost 6 bases, and 15 bases lay in between. CDR3 amino acids: CASSKGLRGNEQFF. The CDR3 DNA reads TGTGCCAGCAGCAAGGGCCTGAGGGGCAATGAGCAGTTCTTC.

The V gene is TRBV20-1, the J gene TRBJ2-3; D remains unclear. Between the trimmed V and J ends, which lost 0 bases and 6 bases, there was a span of 16 bases. The germline V gene encodes CDR1 DFQATT and CDR2 SNEGSKA (reference sequence). CDR3 size: 15 residues. CDR3 in amino acids: CSARDPYGFGDTQYF. CDR3 DNA: TGCAGTGCTAGAGATCCGTATGGATTTGGGGATACGCAGTATTTT.

As for this clonotype: Germline and junction disagree at one end, which may indicate a read error. V is TRBV28 and J is TRBJ2-5; D unclear. The last part of the DNA fits TRBJ2-7 better; the J call may be wrong. The CDR3 length is 14 residues. CDR1 and CDR2 (germline): MDHEN, SYDVKM. CDR3: CTSTASISPYEQYF. CDR3 nucleotide sequence: TGTACCAGCACCGCGAGTATAAGCCCCTACGAGCAGTACTTC.

The V gene is TRBV10-3, the J gene TRBJ2-7, with TRBD2 matching over 10 bases. The V gene's germline CDR1 is ENHRY and CDR2 SYGVKD. The CDR3 consists of 14 residues. The V gene end was trimmed by 6 bases and the J gene end by 2 bases; junction bases not matched to a gene: 4. CDR3 amino acids: CAISGTSETYEQYF. CDR3 bases: TGTGCCATCAGCGGGACTAGCGAAACCTACGAGCAGTACTTC.

In regard to this clonotype: An end of the junction differs from the germline gene, which may be a read error. The chain employs TRBV7-3 and TRBJ2-5, with unresolved D. The CDR3 consists of 14 residues. Germline V lookup: CDR1 SGHTA, CDR2 FQGTGA. The chain's CDR3 is CASSLTANSETQYF. Here the CDR3 DNA reads TGTGCCAGCAGTTTAACTGCGAATAGCGAGACCCAGTACTTC.

This clonotype has only a few counts. The chain uses TRBV20-1 and TRBJ2-3; D gene uncertain. V dropped 6 bases and J dropped 3 bases, with 19 bases sitting between them. Per the germline V gene, CDR1 is DFQATT and CDR2 is SNEGSKA (reference sequence). The CDR3 extends over 15 amino acids. The CDR3 is CSAPRTGIGTDTQYF. The CDR3 DNA reads as TGCAGTGCCCCTCGGACCGGTATCGGTACAGATACGCAGTATTTT.

This chain uses TRBV5-1 with TRBJ2-7, with D hard to call. The CDR3 has 13 amino acids. CDR1 is SGHRS, CDR2 YFSETQ, per germline. V lost 4 bases to trimming and J lost 3 bases, with 11 bases between them. The CDR3 reads CASSADGFYEQYF. In DNA form, the CDR3 reads TGCGCCAGCAGCGCGGACGGTTTCTACGAGCAGTACTTC.

This clonotype was observed a handful of times. The conserved phenylalanine or tryptophan normally closing the CDR3 is absent here, so this likely arose from a read error. The chain recombines TRBV4-3 with TRBJ2-5, with a possible D match to TRBD2 (7 bases). V dropped 3 bases and J dropped 4 bases, with 12 bases sitting between them. The CDR3 consists of 14 residues. Germline V gene sequence: CDR1 LGHNA, CDR2 YSLEER. The CDR3 DNA reads as TGCGCCAGCAGCCATCGAGGGGGGGGAGAGACCCAGTACTGC. Translated: CASSHRGGGETQYC.

This sequence joins TRBV20-1 and TRBJ2-1; 7 bases are a match to TRBD2. The CDR3 contains 14 residues. Germline loops: CDR1 DFQATT, CDR2 SNEGSKA (reference sequence). Losses at the gene ends were 3 bases for V and 2 bases for J; bases not matched to a gene: 4. The CDR3 DNA follows: TGCAGTGCTAGGCTAGCGGAGACCTACAATGAGCAGTTCTTC. It specifies CSARLAETYNEQFF.

The chain employs TRBV29-1 and TRBJ1-2; weak D call: TRBD1 (6 bases). Germline lookup yields CDR1 SQVTM and CDR2 ANQGSEA. V was trimmed by 0 bases and J by 6 bases, leaving 14 bases between them. The CDR3 is 14 amino acids. The CDR3 DNA reads as TGCAGCGTTGAAGATACAGGGAGGGGCGATGGCTACACCTTC. Amino acid sequence: CSVEDTGRGDGYTF.

This clonotype was counted between two and nine times. J is TRBJ2-7 and V is TRBV3-1; D might be TRBD1 (5 bases). The V gene's germline CDR1 is LGHDT and CDR2 YNNKEL (reference sequence). This CDR3 has 16 residues. Trimming removed 1 base at V and 0 bases at J, with 13 bases between. Here the CDR3 DNA reads TGTGCCAGCAGCCAAGTGGGTCAGGGAAGCTCCTACGAGCAGTACTTC. This sequence encodes CASSQVGQGSSYEQYF.

This clonotype showed up just a few times. Since a much larger clone is just one base distant, this may be a read error. The V call is TRBV29-1, the J call TRBJ2-7, with 12 positions matching TRBD2. This CDR3 comprises 16 residues. Germline CDR1 and CDR2: SQVTM and ANQGSEA. The CDR3 DNA reads TGCAGCGTATCCGGACTAGCGGGACTTAGCTCCTGCGAGCAGTACTTC. Protein sequence: CSVSGLAGLSSCEQYF.

In DNA, the CDR3 is TGTGCCAGCAGCTTAAGGGGACTAGCGGGAGGTGGTAATGAGCAGTTCTTC. As protein: CASSLRGLAGGGNEQFF. The chain joins TRBV7-6 to TRBJ2-1, with 15 nucleotides matching TRBD2. The CDR3 totals 17 residues. CDR1 SGHVS and CDR2 FNYEAQ come from the germline V gene. The V gene end was trimmed by 2 bases and the J gene end by 7 bases; junction bases not matched to a gene: 6.

The chain links TRBV20-1 to TRBJ2-4; perhaps TRBD2 as D (6 bases). V was trimmed by 6 bases and J by 0 bases, leaving 15 bases between them. Germline loops: CDR1 DFQATT, CDR2 SNEGSKA (reference sequence). The CDR3 has 15 amino acids. CDR3 amino acids: CSATLSGLAKNIQYF. Written as DNA, the CDR3 is TGCAGTGCCACCCTTAGCGGTCTAGCCAAAAACATTCAGTACTTC.

The chain links TRBV29-1 to TRBJ1-2, with a possible D match to TRBD1 (6 bases). Trimming took off 6 bases at V and 1 base at J, with 18 bases between the two ends. CDR3 size: 15 residues. Germline V gene sequence: CDR1 SQVTM, CDR2 ANQGSEA. In DNA, the CDR3 is TGCAGCGTCCCCCAGGGGATAGAACTTAACTATGGCTACACCTTC. It specifies CSVPQGIELNYGYTF.

This clonotype turned up a few times. The genes are TRBV7-9 and TRBJ2-1, with 9 nucleotides matching TRBD2. This CDR3 has 17 amino acids. Trimming cost V 2 bases and J 4 bases; bases outside gene matches: 9. Germline values: CDR1 SEHNR, CDR2 FQNEAQ (reference sequence). The CDR3 DNA reads as TGTGCCAGCAGCTTAACTGGCGGGAGGGCCTCGTACAATGAGCAGTTCTTC. It translates to CASSLTGGRASYNEQFF.

The genes are TRBV20-1 and TRBJ2-1; TRBD2 aligns across 9 bases. This CDR3 has 15 residues. The germline V gene has CDR1 DFQATT and CDR2 SNEGSKA (reference sequence). After removal of 6 bases from V and 3 bases from J, the junction contained 9 bases not matched to a gene. This chain's CDR3 is CSATTGTSYYNEQFF. As DNA, the CDR3 is TGCAGTGCGACTACCGGGACTAGCTACTACAATGAGCAGTTCTTC.

This clonotype has a handful of counts. The chain joins TRBV9 to TRBJ2-5; D is possibly TRBD2 (6 bases). CDR1 and CDR2 (germline): SGDLS, YYNGEE. This CDR3 has 14 amino acids. Trimming shortened V by 2 bases and J by 1 base, and 9 bases separated the two germline ends. DNA for the CDR3: TGTGCCAGCAGCGTGGACGGGAGCCAAGAGACCCAGTACTTC. It translates to CASSVDGSQETQYF.

The V and J genes are TRBV5-5 and TRBJ2-3; 7 positions agree with TRBD2. CDR1 is SGHKS, CDR2 YYEKEE, per germline (reference sequence). The junction had 14 bases not matched to a gene; V was cut back by 6 bases and J by 4 bases. This CDR3 has 16 amino acids. In DNA, the CDR3 is TGTGCCAGCAACAAACTAACTAGCGCAGGTGCAGATACGCAGTATTTT. Translation gives CASNKLTSAGADTQYF.

This clonotype was counted between two and nine times. This rearrangement joins TRBV10-3 to TRBJ1-4; D possibly corresponds to TRBD1 (5 bases). Trimming left V 0 bases short and J 5 bases short, with 10 bases between. Germline V gives CDR1 ENHRY, CDR2 SYGVKD. The CDR3 contains 15 residues. The CDR3 spells CAISESPGRNEKLFF. CDR3 bases: TGTGCCATCAGTGAGTCCCCGGGACGGAATGAAAAACTGTTTTTT.

This clonotype showed up just a few times. The chain combines TRBV4-3 with TRBJ2-7, with D perhaps matching TRBD1 (7 bases). CDR3 size: 16 residues. From germline, CDR1 is LGHNA and CDR2 YSLEER. Trimming shortened V by 0 bases and J by 0 bases, and 12 bases separated the two germline ends. The CDR3 loop is CASSQDQGGHSYEQYF. The CDR3, as DNA: TGCGCCAGCAGCCAAGATCAGGGGGGACACTCCTACGAGCAGTACTTC.

The chain combines TRBV20-1 with TRBJ1-2, with 7 bases aligning to TRBD1. V lost 5 bases to trimming and J lost 8 bases; unmatched junction nucleotides: 8. Germline-derived CDR1 and CDR2 are DFQATT and SNEGSKA (reference sequence). The CDR3 contains 12 residues. The CDR3, as DNA: TGCAGTGCTCAAGGACAGGCCAGGGGCTACACCTTC. This translates into CSAQGQARGYTF.